This T cell receptor beta chain was recorded in a study of blood T cell repertoires in COVID-19. Overall study: The origin of the acute and convalescent COVID-19 samples was the United States, Italy and Spain. PBMCs, B-cell-depleted T cells, or T cells provided the cDNA or gDNA that made up the material.

V lost 0 bases and J lost 11, with 14 bases in between. Germline V gene lookup returns CDR1 SGDLS and CDR2 YYNGEE. This CDR3 contains 13 residues. In the authors' workflow: Amplification with reference gene primers provided the estimates of nucleated cell counts. The assay was immunoSEQ multiplex PCR, and TCRdb's table has in-frame clones only and misses some. V and J calls and clone size are given by that table; D and trimming were obtained from the DNA. The sample records some 210,000 clones, roughly four fifths being singletons. Sequences were obtained from peripheral blood. V usage is TRBV9 and J usage is TRBJ1-1; TRBD1 is a possible D gene (6 bases). The origin of this receptor is a woman aged 40 to 50 with acute or convalescent COVID-19. In DNA form, the CDR3 reads TGTGCCAGCAGCGTAGCTGGGGGCTCAGAGGCTTTCTTT. This translates into CASSVAGGSEAFF.